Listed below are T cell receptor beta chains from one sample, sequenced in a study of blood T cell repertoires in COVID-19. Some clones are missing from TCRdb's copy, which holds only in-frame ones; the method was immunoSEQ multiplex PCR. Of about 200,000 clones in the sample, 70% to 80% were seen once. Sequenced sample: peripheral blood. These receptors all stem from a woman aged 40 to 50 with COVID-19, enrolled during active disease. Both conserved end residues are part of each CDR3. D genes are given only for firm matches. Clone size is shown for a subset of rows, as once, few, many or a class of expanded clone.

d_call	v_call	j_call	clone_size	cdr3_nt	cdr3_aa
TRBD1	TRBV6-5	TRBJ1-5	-	TGTGCCAGCAGTTACTCTGACAGGGATCAGCCCCAGCATTTT	CASSYSDRDQPQHF
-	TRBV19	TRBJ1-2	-	TGTGCCAGTAGTCAATCAGGAACTCTTCACACCTTC	CASSQSGTLHTF
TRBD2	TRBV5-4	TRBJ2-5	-	TGTGCCAGCAGCTTGGGAAGCGGGGGGGGCCAGCGAGAGACCCAGTACTTC	CASSLGSGGGQRETQYF
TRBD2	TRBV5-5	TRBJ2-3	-	TGTGCCAGCAGCTTGGGCGGGAGTTTCTCAGATACGCAGTATTTT	CASSLGGSFSDTQYF
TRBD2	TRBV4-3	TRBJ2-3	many	TGCGCCAGCAGCCAAGATCGGCGGGGGGGGAGTTATACGCAGTATTTT	CASSQDRRGGSYTQYF
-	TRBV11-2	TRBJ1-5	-	TGTGCCAGCAGCTTAGACCGGGAGGGTCAGCCCCAGCATTTT	CASSLDREGQPQHF
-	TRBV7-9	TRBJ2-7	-	TGTGCCAGCAGCTTATCACAGGGATCCTACGAGCAGTACTTC	CASSLSQGSYEQYF
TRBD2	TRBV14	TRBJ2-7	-	TGTGCCAGCAGCCTCCCCGGGACTAGCGGGGTCGACGAGCAGTACTTC	CASSLPGTSGVDEQYF
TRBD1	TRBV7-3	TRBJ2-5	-	TGTGCCAGCAGCTTACGAGGTCCAGGGGGAATAGGAGAGACCCAGTACTTC	CASSLRGPGGIGETQYF
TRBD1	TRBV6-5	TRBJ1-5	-	TGTGCCAGCGGAAACAGGGGGAAGGATCAGCCCCAGCATTTT	CASGNRGKDQPQHF